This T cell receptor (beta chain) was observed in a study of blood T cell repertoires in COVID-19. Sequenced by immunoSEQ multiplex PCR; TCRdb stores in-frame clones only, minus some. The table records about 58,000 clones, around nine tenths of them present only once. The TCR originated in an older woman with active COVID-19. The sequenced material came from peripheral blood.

The CDR3 sequence: CASSPIWGSTEAFF. The CDR3 coding sequence is TGTGCCAGCAGCCCGATTTGGGGCTCCACTGAAGCTTTCTTT. The rearrangement joins TRBV3-1 (or the pseudogene TRBV3-2) to TRBJ1-1; possibly TRBD1 for D (5 bases). The germline V gene encodes CDR1 LGHDT and CDR2 YNNKEL (reference sequence). Trimming took 4 bases from V and 4 from J, leaving 13 bases between them. CDR3 length equals 14 residues.